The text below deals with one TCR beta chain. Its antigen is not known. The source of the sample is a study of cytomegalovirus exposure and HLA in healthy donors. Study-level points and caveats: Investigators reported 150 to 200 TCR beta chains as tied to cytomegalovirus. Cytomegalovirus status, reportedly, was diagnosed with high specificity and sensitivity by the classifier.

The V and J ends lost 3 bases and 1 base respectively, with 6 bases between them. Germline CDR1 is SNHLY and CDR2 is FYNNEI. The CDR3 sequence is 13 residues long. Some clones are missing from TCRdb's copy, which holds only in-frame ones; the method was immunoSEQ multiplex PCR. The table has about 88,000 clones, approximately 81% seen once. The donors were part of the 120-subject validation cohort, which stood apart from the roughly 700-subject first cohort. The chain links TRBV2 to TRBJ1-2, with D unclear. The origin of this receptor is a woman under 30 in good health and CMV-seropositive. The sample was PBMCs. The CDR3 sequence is CASSDPDNYGYTF. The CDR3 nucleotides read TGTGCCAGCAGTGATCCAGATAACTATGGCTACACCTTC.